The TCR beta chain described here comes from a study of T cell responses to AZD1222 COVID-19 vaccine. Study overall: Investigators merged groups given second doses at roughly 4 or roughly 12 weeks.

On this clone: The antigen is undetermined.

The repertoire was sequenced with immunoSEQ multiplex PCR; TCRdb's copy has only in-frame clones and lacks some. This sample has around 81,000 clones, with roughly 80% found just once. Study results and limitations: The study sampled repertoires only after the peak T cell response. In the spike-specific TCR repertoire, nearly half reportedly target unmutated variant regions. Across the whole spike, CD4 TCRs peaked at regions 160-218 and 743-854.

This CDR3 spans 16 amino acids. The germline V and J ends were trimmed by 1 base and 0 bases, with 10 bases remaining between them. Germline V gene lookup returns CDR1 SGHVS and CDR2 FQNEAQ. The clonotype originates from an adult in good health. The sample in question was peripheral blood, obtained on day 0 of AZD1222 vaccination. This chain uses TRBV7-8 with TRBJ1-3; TRBD1 is a possible D gene (5 bases). CDR3 nucleotide sequence: TGTGCCAGCAGCTTAGAGGGACTGCTCTCTGGAAACACCATATATTTT. Its translation: CASSLEGLLSGNTIYF.